This T cell receptor beta chain appears in the sequencing data of a study of OX40 agonist ivuxolimab in advanced cancers. Measured with immunoSEQ multiplex PCR; TCRdb has only the in-frame clones, and not every one. The sample records 60,000 to 70,000 clones, roughly 87% being singletons. Trimming cost V 3 bases and J 5 bases; bases outside gene matches: 4. This CDR3 contains 15 residues. Germline V gene sequence: CDR1 MNHNY, CDR2 SVGAGI (reference sequence). General observations from the study: Fewer expanded clones were found on average in CD4+ than in CD8+ T cells.

This clone was seen once. Its target is not known. V is TRBV6-6 and J is TRBJ2-3; 11 bases match TRBD2. The sequence was collected from an adult with an advanced solid tumor such as melanoma, head and neck, liver or kidney cancer. The starting material was CD4+ or CD8+ T cells sorted from blood, obtained in a trial of the OX40 agonist ivuxolimab. The CDR3, as DNA: TGTGCCAGCAGTTATCCGGGACTAGCGGAAGATACGCAGTATTTT. It translates to CASSYPGLAEDTQYF.